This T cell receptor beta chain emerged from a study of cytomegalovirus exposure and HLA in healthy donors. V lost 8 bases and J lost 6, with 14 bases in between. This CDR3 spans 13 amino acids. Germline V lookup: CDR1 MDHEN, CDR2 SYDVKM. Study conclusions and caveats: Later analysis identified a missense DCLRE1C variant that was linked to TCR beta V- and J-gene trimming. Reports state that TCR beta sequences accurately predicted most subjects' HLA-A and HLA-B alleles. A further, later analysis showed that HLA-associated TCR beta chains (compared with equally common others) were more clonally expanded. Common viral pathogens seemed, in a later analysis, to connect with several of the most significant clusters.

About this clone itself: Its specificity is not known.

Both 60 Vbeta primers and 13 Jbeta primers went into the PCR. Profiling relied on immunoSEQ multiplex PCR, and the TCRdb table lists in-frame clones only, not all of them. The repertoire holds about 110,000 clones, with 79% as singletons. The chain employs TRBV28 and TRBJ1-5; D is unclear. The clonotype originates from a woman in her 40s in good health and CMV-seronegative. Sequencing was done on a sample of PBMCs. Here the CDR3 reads CASSFGEIQPQHF. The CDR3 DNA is TGTGCCAGCTCGTTTGGGGAGATTCAGCCCCAGCATTTT.